Listed below are T cell receptor beta chains from one sample, sequenced in a study of blood T cells in healthy people across ages. TCRdb redid the calling of the 5' RACE reads with MiXCR, one entry per CDR3 protein. The data show 1,800,000 or so distinct CDR3 sequences, about 39% seen once. The sample taken for sequencing was blood. The receptor source for this set is a human donor in good health. The CDR3 runs from the conserved cysteine through the conserved F or W. D genes are given only for firm matches. Only some rows state a clone size, as once, few, many or a class for expanded clones.

CDR3aa	CDR3nt	d_gene	abundance	v_gene	j_gene
CASSQGHSLREQFF	TGCGCCAGCAGCCAAGGACATAGCTTGAGAGAGCAGTTCTTC	.	few	TRBV4-3	TRBJ2-1
CASSLEQASNYGYTF	TGTGCCAGCAGCTTGGAGCAGGCGTCTAACTATGGCTACACCTTC	.	many	TRBV5-8	TRBJ1-2
CASSQDHGATDTQYF	TGTGCCAGCAGCCAAGATCACGGGGCCACAGATACGCAGTATTTT	.	few	TRBV3-1	TRBJ2-3
CASSGRGSSYEQYF	TGTGCCAGCAGCGGACGGGGGAGCTCCTACGAGCAGTACTTC	.	many	TRBV4-2	TRBJ2-7
CASSPTGRQPQHF	TGTGCCAGCAGCCCGACAGGTCGCCAGCCCCAGCATTTT	.	.	TRBV12-3/TRBV12-4	TRBJ1-5
CASSPGQGEFNEQFF	TGCGCCAGCAGCCCCGGACAGGGGGAGTTTAATGAGCAGTTCTTC	TRBD1	few	TRBV5-1	TRBJ2-1
CASGHQPQHF	TGTGCCAGCGGTCATCAGCCCCAGCATTTT	.	.	TRBV12-3/TRBV12-4	TRBJ1-5
CASSPADTRYEQYF	TGTGCCAGCAGCCCGGCGGACACGAGGTACGAGCAGTACTTC	.	.	TRBV9	TRBJ2-7
CSARDRRTVRNTQYF	TGCAGTGCTAGAGATCGAAGGACAGTCAGAAATACGCAGTATTTT	.	few	TRBV20-1	TRBJ2-3
CASSFGATTGRGYTF	TGCGCCAGCAGCTTTGGGGCTACTACCGGTCGCGGCTACACCTTC	.	.	TRBV5-1	TRBJ1-2
CASSISRRETQYF	TGTGCCAGCAGCATTAGTAGGAGGGAGACCCAGTACTTC	.	few	TRBV7-2	TRBJ2-5
CASSQGARIYNSPLHF	TGCGCCAGCAGCCAAGGAGCCAGGATCTATAATTCACCCCTCCACTTT	.	.	TRBV4-1	TRBJ1-6
CASSPLWPANEQFF	TGTGCCAGCTCACCACTCTGGCCTGCCAATGAGCAGTTCTTC	.	.	TRBV18	TRBJ2-1
CASSFEGQGYGYTF	TGTGCCAGCAGCTTCGAGGGGCAAGGGTATGGCTACACCTTC	.	.	TRBV9	TRBJ1-2
CASSYRGLAEGDEQFF	TGCGCCAGCAGCTACCGAGGACTAGCGGAGGGGGATGAGCAGTTCTTC	TRBD2	.	TRBV5-1	TRBJ2-1
CASSPETSGVSYEQYF	TGTGCCAGCAGCCCGGAGACTAGCGGGGTCTCCTACGAGCAGTACTTC	TRBD2	few	TRBV5-6	TRBJ2-7
CASSDTFYEQYF	TGTGCCAGCAGTGACACCTTCTACGAGCAGTACTTC	.	few	TRBV28	TRBJ2-7
CATSPGTGDSPLHF	TGTGCCACCAGCCCCGGGACAGGGGACTCACCCCTCCACTTT	TRBD1	.	TRBV15	TRBJ1-6
CASRPEQGSGYTF	TGTGCCAGCAGGCCAGAACAGGGCTCTGGCTACACCTTC	.	few	TRBV7-2	TRBJ1-2
CASSYATGEQYF	TGTGCCAGCAGTTACGCAACCGGCGAGCAGTACTTC	.	few	TRBV6-5	TRBJ2-7
CASSPMGPGETQYF	TGTGCCAGCTCACCTATGGGGCCGGGAGAGACCCAGTACTTC	.	once	TRBV18	TRBJ2-5
CASSLGQEGEKLFF	TGTGCCAGCAGCTTAGGACAGGAAGGGGAAAAACTGTTTTTT	.	.	TRBV7-9	TRBJ1-4
CASSPGTGRHEQFF	TGTGCCAGCAGCCCGGGGACAGGGCGGCATGAGCAGTTCTTC	TRBD1	.	TRBV7-2	TRBJ2-1
CSAGSWGEQFF	TGCAGTGCAGGCTCATGGGGTGAGCAGTTCTTC	.	few	TRBV20-1	TRBJ2-1
CSVVGLIAEQYF	TGCAGCGTTGTTGGGCTTATCGCCGAGCAGTACTTC	.	few	TRBV29-1	TRBJ2-7
CASSLISGVWNNSPLHF	TGTGCCAGCAGCCTGATTTCAGGGGTCTGGAATAATTCACCCCTCCACTTT	.	.	TRBV7-9	TRBJ1-6
CSVGVGRGGGETQYF	TGCAGCGTCGGAGTTGGGAGGGGTGGAGGAGAGACCCAGTACTTC	TRBD2	few	TRBV29-1	TRBJ2-5
CSVRGVGTEYNEQYF	TGCAGCGTTAGGGGGGTGGGGACGGAGTACAATGAGCAGTACTTC	.	.	TRBV29-1	TRBJ2-4
CASSFQGTYTEAFF	TGTGCCAGCAGTTTCCAGGGCACCTACACTGAAGCTTTCTTT	.	once	TRBV12-3/TRBV12-4	TRBJ1-1
CASSSPDGGGKETQYF	TGTGCCAGCAGCTCCCCGGACGGGGGGGGGAAAGAGACCCAGTACTTC	TRBD2	few	TRBV7-3	TRBJ2-5
CACPLAGVTDTQYF	TGTGCCTGCCCTCTAGCGGGGGTAACAGATACGCAGTATTTT	TRBD2	once	TRBV30	TRBJ2-3
CSARGGESYEQYF	TGCAGTGCTAGGGGGGGTGAAAGCTACGAGCAGTACTTC	.	few	TRBV20-1	TRBJ2-7
CASRQTGTGDGYTF	TGTGCCAGCAGACAGACCGGGACAGGGGATGGCTACACCTTC	TRBD1	.	TRBV6-2/TRBV6-3	TRBJ1-2
CASSLGTYTEQFF	TGTGCCAGCAGCTTAGGTACGTACACTGAGCAGTTCTTC	.	.	TRBV7-2	TRBJ2-1
CSVVLQGEQFF	TGCAGCGTTGTCCTACAGGGTGAGCAGTTCTTC	.	.	TRBV29-1	TRBJ2-1
CASKVQGIWSNQPQHF	TGTGCCAGCAAAGTTCAGGGGATTTGGAGCAATCAGCCCCAGCATTTT	.	few	TRBV28	TRBJ1-5
CANSAGQGATYEQYF	TGCGCCAACAGCGCCGGACAGGGAGCTACCTACGAGCAGTACTTC	TRBD1	.	TRBV5-1	TRBJ2-7
CASSSEPPGIQYF	TGTGCCAGCAGCTCCGAGCCCCCCGGTATTCAGTACTTC	.	few	TRBV6-6	TRBJ2-4
CGSSELGAGANVLTF	TGTGGCAGCAGTGAATTGGGCGCTGGGGCCAACGTCCTGACTTTC	.	.	TRBV6-1	TRBJ2-6
CSVRAVQETQYF	TGCAGCGTTCGGGCAGTTCAAGAGACCCAGTACTTC	.	.	TRBV29-1	TRBJ2-5
CSARDKIGREETQYF	TGCAGTGCTAGAGATAAAATAGGCAGGGAAGAGACCCAGTACTTC	.	.	TRBV20-1	TRBJ2-5
CSARNLGGTFWGTDTQYF	TGCAGTGCCAGAAACCTCGGGGGGACCTTTTGGGGCACAGATACGCAGTATTTT	TRBD2	.	TRBV20-1	TRBJ2-3
CASGLAGYNEQFF	TGTGCCAGCGGACTAGCGGGGTACAATGAGCAGTTCTTC	TRBD2	.	TRBV6-2/TRBV6-3	TRBJ2-1
CSVITGGGYTF	TGCAGCGTTATCACAGGGGGCGGCTACACCTTC	TRBD1	few	TRBV29-1	TRBJ1-2
CASSFSGSGNTEAFF	TGTGCCAGCAGTTTTAGCGGGAGCGGGAACACTGAAGCTTTCTTT	.	.	TRBV27	TRBJ1-1
CASSSGPLTDTQYF	TGTGCCAGCAGCTCGGGACCGCTCACAGATACGCAGTATTTT	.	many	TRBV7-2	TRBJ2-3
CASSLTSGEVNEQFF	TGTGCCAGCAGTTTGACTAGCGGCGAGGTGAATGAGCAGTTCTTC	TRBD2	few	TRBV12-3/TRBV12-4	TRBJ2-1
CASSLGVRSTDTQYF	TGTGCCAGCAGCTTAGGCGTTCGGAGCACAGATACGCAGTATTTT	.	few	TRBV7-2	TRBJ2-3
CASSFRTRSITYEQYF	TGTGCCAGCAGTTTTCGGACAAGGTCCATCACCTACGAGCAGTACTTC	.	.	TRBV28	TRBJ2-7